The 3 T cell receptor beta chains reported below all come from one sample, sequenced in a study of long-term antiretroviral therapy in people with HIV. Version v3.0 of the immunoSEQ assay was performed at survey level. The assay was immunoSEQ multiplex PCR, and TCRdb's table has in-frame clones only and misses some. The table shows about 39,000 clones, with approximately 80% occurring only once. The specimen was unsorted PBMCs, collected 0.6 years after starting antiretroviral therapy. Receptors were obtained from a man younger than 30 with HIV.

The chain is built from TRBV27 and TRBJ2-3; no clear D gene. The germline gives CDR1 MNHEY, CDR2 SMNVEV (reference sequence). CDR3 length equals 14 residues. V was cut by 5 bases and J by 7 bases, with 16 bases left in between. In DNA form, the CDR3 reads TGTGCCAGCAGTCCCAGCCTAGGTCCATATACGCAGTATTTT. Translation: CASSPSLGPYTQYF.

The chain employs TRBV5-4 and TRBJ2-7, with D possibly being TRBD1 (6 bases). Germline CDR1 reads SGHNT; CDR2 reads YYREEE (reference sequence). The CDR3 is 13 residues long. Between the trimmed V and J ends, which lost 1 base and 3 bases, there was a span of 8 bases. CDR3 bases: TGTGCCAGCAGCTTGCAGGGGCGCTACGAGCAGTACTTC. Translation: CASSLQGRYEQYF.

J is TRBJ2-7 and V is TRBV7-3; possible D gene TRBD1, 6 bases. The V and J ends lost 0 bases and 7 bases respectively, with 16 bases between them. Germline CDR1 SGHTA, CDR2 FQGTGA. The CDR3 sequence is 15 residues long. The DNA of the CDR3 is TGTGCCAGCAGCTTAACCCCTACAGGGCCGGGGGAGCAGTACTTC. This sequence encodes CASSLTPTGPGEQYF. Full variable domain (outside the CDR3, taken from reference TRBV7-3 and TRBJ2-7): GAGVSQTPSNKVTEKGKYVELRCDPISGHTALYWYRQSLGQGPEFLIYFQGTGAADDSGLPNDRFFAVRPEGSVSTLKIQRTERGDSAVYLCASSLTPTGPGEQYFGPGTRLTVT.